The sequence of this TCR beta chain was determined in a study of cytomegalovirus exposure and HLA in healthy donors. The CDR3 spans 16 residues. Deletions cut 7 bases from V and 4 bases from J, with 23 bases between. Broader study findings: CMV antigen specificity was confirmed in vitro for a few CMV-associated chains. Despite most TCR sequences being rare, some public TCRs occurred in many donors. Subsequent analysis showed first-cohort TCR clusters tending to co-occur in about 110 validation repertoires. The listing of roughly 160 TCR beta chains classed them as cytomegalovirus-associated.

Profiling relied on immunoSEQ multiplex PCR, and the TCRdb table lists in-frame clones only, not all of them. The repertoire consists of 100,000 to 150,000 clones, with about 91% occurring once and the leading ten covering approximately 1%. On this clone: The antigen is undetermined.

This sequence originates from a woman under 30 in good health and CMV-seronegative. What was sequenced was PBMCs. The genes are TRBV23-1 and TRBJ2-7, with D maybe TRBD2 (5 bases). TRBV23-1 belongs to the ORF category, with a function that is uncertain. The CDR3 is CASKVSPGSHAYEQYF. As DNA, the CDR3 is TGCGCCAGCAAGGTGTCCCCGGGGAGTCATGCTTACGAGCAGTACTTC.